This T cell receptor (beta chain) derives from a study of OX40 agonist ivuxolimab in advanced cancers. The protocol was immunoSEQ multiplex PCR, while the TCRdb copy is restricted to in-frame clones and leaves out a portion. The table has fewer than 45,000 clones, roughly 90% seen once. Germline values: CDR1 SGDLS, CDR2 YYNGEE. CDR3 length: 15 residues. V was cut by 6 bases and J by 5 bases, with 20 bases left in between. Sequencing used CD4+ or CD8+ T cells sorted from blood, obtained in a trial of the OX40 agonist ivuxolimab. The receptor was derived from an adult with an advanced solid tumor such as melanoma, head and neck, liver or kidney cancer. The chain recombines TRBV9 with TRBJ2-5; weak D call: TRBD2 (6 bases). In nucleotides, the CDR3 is TGTGCCAGCAACAAAGGGACTGTGGGTGGGGAGACCCAGTACTTC. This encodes CASNKGTVGGETQYF.